Listed below are T cell receptor beta chains from one sample, sequenced in a study of T cells after posttransplantation cyclophosphamide. Sequencing was performed with immunoSEQ multiplex PCR; in TCRdb, only in-frame clones are kept and a portion is missing. The sample contains about 25,000 clones, none occurring once; about 2% lies in the top ten. Sequencing was performed on PBMCs, taken after allogeneic stem cell transplant with posttransplant cyclophosphamide. The receptors stem from a male patient younger than 35 who received an allogeneic stem cell transplant from a related donor, was CMV-positive, and had no GVHD. The T cells may come from the graft donor. The CDR3 runs from the conserved cysteine through the conserved F or W. The D gene is left open where the match is weak. Each size is once, few, many, or a class for an expanded clone.

cdr3_aa | cdr3_nt | j_call | clone_size | d_call | v_call
CASSVPRGSSYNEQFF | TGTGCCAGCAGTGTGCCCAGGGGAAGCTCCTACAATGAGCAGTTCTTC | TRBJ2-1 | many | NA | TRBV28
CAISATRDRWYNTGELFF | TGTGCCATCAGTGCTACTCGGGACAGGTGGTATAACACCGGGGAGCTGTTTTTT | TRBJ2-2 | many | TRBD1 | TRBV10-3
CASRPREGGNEQYF | TGTGCCAGCCGTCCCCGGGAGGGAGGCAACGAGCAGTACTTC | TRBJ2-7 | many | TRBD2 | TRBV2
CAWRGPRDTEAFF | TGTGCCTGGAGGGGCCCGAGAGACACTGAAGCTTTCTTT | TRBJ1-1 | many | NA | TRBV30
CASSPDTNYGYTF | TGTGCCAGCAGCCCAGACACTAACTATGGCTACACCTTC | TRBJ1-2 | many | NA | TRBV7-2
CASSRLGDYEQYF | TGTGCCAGCAGTCGCCTCGGAGACTACGAGCAGTACTTC | TRBJ2-7 | many | NA | TRBV27
CASSQEGSGSYEQYF | TGCGCCAGCAGCCAAGAAGGTAGCGGGAGTTACGAGCAGTACTTC | TRBJ2-7 | many | TRBD2 | TRBV4-3
CASSPPPFDQPQHF | TGTGCCAGCAGTCCTCCCCCCTTCGATCAGCCCCAGCATTTT | TRBJ1-5 | many | NA | TRBV28
CASSDPNRGKYEQFF | TGTGCCAGCAGTGACCCGAACAGGGGGAAGTATGAGCAGTTCTTC | TRBJ2-1 | many | TRBD1 | TRBV6-4
CASRQAVLGTGGQETQYF | TGCGCCAGCCGCCAAGCGGTTCTTGGGACAGGGGGCCAAGAGACCCAGTACTTC | TRBJ2-5 | few | TRBD1 | TRBV4-1
CASSRRQGNQPQHF | TGTGCCAGCTCACGAAGACAGGGCAATCAGCCCCAGCATTTT | TRBJ1-5 | many | NA | TRBV18